This TCR beta chain was recorded in a study of T cell changes during pregnancy in multiple sclerosis (dated by TCRdb to between 2018 and 2021). Notes on the research overall: The study examined how the T cell repertoire changed over the course of pregnancy in women with multiple sclerosis.

Library generation was performed with the immunoSEQ multiplex PCR assay. TCRdb obtained this table from immuneACCESS and retained in-frame rearrangements with V and J assigned. These tables miss some clones; where compared with another copy, unresolved V genes account for less than half of the shortfall, and the remainder is unexplained. Here the sample has around 60,000 clones; roughly 92% occur a single time. The ten largest make up about 3% of the sample. The CDR3 spans 14 residues, from the cysteine through the phenylalanine. Just the 42-base CDR3 DNA is kept, in frame starting at base 1. Reading the germline V gene (reference sequence) gives CDR1 SEHNR and CDR2 FQNEAQ. V loses 5 bases, J loses 1 base, and the germline ends lie 12 bases apart. Note on this clone: What this receptor recognizes is not known. Base qualities are not recorded, but no much larger clone differs from it by a single base.

The source material was CD8+ T cells from peripheral blood mononuclear cells, sampled in the third trimester of pregnancy. Recombination joined TRBV7-9 with TRBJ2-7, with the D gene call left open. The origin of this receptor is a female donor with multiple sclerosis, enrolled in a pregnancy study. The CDR3 reads as follows: CASSHSTDSYEQYF. The DNA sequence is given as TGTGCCAGCAGCCACTCTACAGATTCCTACGAGCAGTACTTC.